Listed below are T cell receptor beta chains from one sample, sequenced in a study of blood T cell repertoires in COVID-19. TCRdb keeps only in-frame clones here, not all; method: immunoSEQ multiplex PCR. The repertoire holds hundreds of thousands of clones, with approximately 85% as singletons. Sequencing was performed on peripheral blood. These TCRs come from a human donor in a cohort sampled during active COVID-19. Each CDR3 is given with its conserved first and last residue. The D gene is left open where the match is weak. A clone size is listed for some rows: how often the clone was seen (once, few, many), or a class if it is expanded.

v_gene,abundance,j_gene,len,d_gene,CDR3nt,CDR3aa
TRBV27,.,TRBJ2-5,15,TRBD1,TGTGCCAGCAGGGAACAGGGGGCCGGTCAAGAGACCCAGTACTTC,CASREQGAGQETQYF
TRBV11-2,.,TRBJ2-1,16,TRBD2,TGTGCCAGCAGATCGGATAGCGGGAGCCTAGGCAATGAGCAGTTCTTC,CASRSDSGSLGNEQFF
TRBV27,.,TRBJ1-1,17,TRBD1,TGTGCCAGCAGTTCCCTAAGGACAGGCACGGCGGGGACTGAAGCTTTCTTT,CASSSLRTGTAGTEAFF
TRBV6-2/TRBV6-3,once,TRBJ2-7,17,TRBD2,TGTGCCAGCAGCCCTTCTTTAGCGGGAGGGCAATTAGGCGAGCAGTACTTC,CASSPSLAGGQLGEQYF
TRBV7-6,.,TRBJ2-3,16,.,TGTGCCAGCAGCTTATGGAGTCACTCTAGCACAGATACGCAGTATTTT,CASSLWSHSSTDTQYF
TRBV30,.,TRBJ2-1,14,.,TGTGCCTGGCGCGGGGCTAGCGCCTACAATGAGCAGTTCTTC,CAWRGASAYNEQFF
TRBV19,.,TRBJ2-7,11,.,TGTGCCAGCAGGCAGGGGAGCGAGCAGTACTTC,CASRQGSEQYF
TRBV6-6,.,TRBJ1-1,15,TRBD1,TGTGCCAGCAGGGGATTACAGGGGGTCGCTTCTGAAGCTTTCTTT,CASRGLQGVASEAFF
TRBV30,.,TRBJ2-7,13,.,TGTGCCTGTGCAGGCTCCTGGCCCTACGAGCAGTACTTC,CACAGSWPYEQYF
TRBV18,.,TRBJ2-7,13,TRBD2,TGTGCCAGCTCCACTAGCGGGACAGGCGAGCAGTACTTC,CASSTSGTGEQYF
TRBV7-9,once,TRBJ2-1,14,.,TGTGCCAGCAGCGCATTCGACAGAAACAATGAGCAGTTCTTC,CASSAFDRNNEQFF
TRBV7-2,.,TRBJ2-2,15,TRBD1,TGTGCCAGCAGCTTAGGCGGGACAGGGACCGGGGAGCTGTTTTTT,CASSLGGTGTGELFF
TRBV6-5,.,TRBJ2-1,12,TRBD2,TGTGCCAGCGAGGCGGGAGAGGGTGAGCAGTTCTTC,CASEAGEGEQFF
TRBV18,.,TRBJ2-7,15,.,TGTGCCAGCTCACCTTCGACTAGACGTGCCTACGAGCAGTACTTC,CASSPSTRRAYEQYF
TRBV2,.,TRBJ1-6,15,TRBD1,TGTGCCAGCAGTGAGGGACAGTTCTATAATTCACCCCTCCACTTT,CASSEGQFYNSPLHF
TRBV9,many,TRBJ2-1,15,TRBD2,TGTGCCAGCAGCGTTAGCGGGAGCTCCTACAATGAGCAGTTCTTC,CASSVSGSSYNEQFF
TRBV18,.,TRBJ2-1,16,TRBD2,TGTGCCAGCTCATCTAGGACTAGCGGAATATACAATGAGCAGTTCTTC,CASSSRTSGIYNEQFF
TRBV2,once,TRBJ1-5,16,.,TGTGCCAGCAGTCATGACAGTCCGTATAGCAATCAGCCCCAGCATTTT,CASSHDSPYSNQPQHF
TRBV6-6,.,TRBJ2-1,16,TRBD1,TGTGCCAGCAGCAACGGGGGACAGGGGACCTACAATGAGCAGTTCTTC,CASSNGGQGTYNEQFF
TRBV5-4,.,TRBJ2-2,14,.,TGTGCCAGCAGCCGTAGCGCGAACACCGGGGAGCTGTTTTTT,CASSRSANTGELFF
TRBV4-1,.,TRBJ2-5,15,TRBD2,TGCGCCAGCAGCCAAGGGCTAGCGGTCCAAGAGACCCAGTACTTC,CASSQGLAVQETQYF
TRBV7-2,.,TRBJ1-5,15,TRBD1,TGTGCCAGCAGCTTAAGGGGACAGGTAAATCAGCCCCAGCATTTT,CASSLRGQVNQPQHF